This TCR beta chain was recorded in a study of OX40 agonist ivuxolimab in advanced cancers. Study-level background: There were three patients with partial responses, one having hepatocellular carcinoma and two cutaneous melanoma.

This CDR3 contains 16 residues. V dropped 2 bases and J dropped 0 bases, with 10 bases sitting between them. CDR1 SGHVS and CDR2 FQNEAQ come from the germline V gene. The protocol was immunoSEQ multiplex PCR, while the TCRdb copy is restricted to in-frame clones and leaves out a portion. There are tens of thousands of clones in the sample; over 80% occur only once, and roughly three fifths lies in the top ten. The sample consisted of CD4+ or CD8+ T cells sorted from blood, taken in a trial of the OX40 agonist ivuxolimab. The source is an adult with an advanced solid tumor such as melanoma, head and neck, liver or kidney cancer. The genes are TRBV7-8 and TRBJ2-2; D possibly corresponds to TRBD2 (6 bases). The CDR3 loop reads CASSLYGGTNTGELFF. The CDR3 DNA sequence: TGTGCCAGCAGCTTATACGGGGGTACGAACACCGGGGAGCTGTTTTTT. Using reference TRBV7-8 and TRBJ2-2 for the parts outside the CDR3, the full variable domain is GAGVSQSPRYKVAKRGQDVALRCDPISGHVSLFWYQQALGQGPEFLTYFQNEAQLDKSGLPSDRFFAERPEGSVSTLKIQRTQQEDSAVYLCASSLYGGTNTGELFFGEGSRLTVL.